The sequence of this T cell receptor (beta chain) was determined in a study of glioma-infiltrating T cells after dendritic cell vaccination. Regarding the study as a whole: The cohort had few patients with full blood and tumor sets.

Noted time point: after dendritic cell vaccination, including at tumor progression/relapse. Fresh-frozen tumor tissue and more than two years of survival data were available for all. No glioblastoma patient carried an isocitrate dehydrogenase mutation. The immunoSEQ assay amplified TCRB CDR3 from up to roughly 2 ug DNA. Clones were read by immunoSEQ multiplex PCR, and TCRdb kept only the in-frame ones, dropping some. The data hold more than 95,000 clones, with nearly 90% observed a single time. Details on this clone: Its antigen is undetermined.

CDR1 and CDR2 from the germline V gene are MNHNS and SASEGT. This CDR3 has 14 amino acids. Trimming removed 7 bases from V and 9 bases from J, with 22 bases in between. This clonotype was obtained from a human donor with glioblastoma. The chain joins TRBV6-1 to TRBJ2-7; tentatively, D is TRBD1 (6 bases). The sequenced sample was blood, obtained after dendritic cell vaccination. CDR3 sequence reads: CASTRQDSYDGQYF. The CDR3 coding sequence is TGTGCCAGCACCAGACAGGACAGCTACGATGGGCAGTACTTC.